This is a list of T cell receptor beta chains from one sample in a study of spatial heterogeneity in lung cancer. TCRdb used MiXCR to reprocess the 5' RACE reads, holding one entry per CDR3 protein. The sample yields 5,000 to 6,000 distinct CDR3 sequences, roughly 8% seen once. This material consisted of lung tumor tissue, taken at surgery. All receptors derive from a female donor with early-stage non-small cell lung cancer. Each CDR3 is given with its conserved first and last residue. A D gene is named only where the DNA matches it firmly. The size field is filled for only some rows; it gives once, few, many or a size class.

d_call	clone_size	j_call	v_call	cdr3_aa	cdr3_nt
NA	many	TRBJ2-1	TRBV12-3/TRBV12-4	CASSSELGGARNNEQFF	TGTGCCAGCAGTTCTGAGCTAGGGGGGGCGAGAAACAATGAGCAGTTCTTC
NA	many	TRBJ2-7	TRBV5-1	CASRDPNAYEQYF	TGCGCCAGCCGGGACCCAAACGCCTACGAGCAGTACTTC
TRBD2	medium-sized	TRBJ2-5	TRBV15	CATSRGARGLAGGETQYF	TGTGCCACCAGCCGAGGGGCACGTGGGCTAGCGGGAGGGGAGACCCAGTACTTC
NA	NA	TRBJ2-1	TRBV14	CASSPTRRLEYNEQFF	TGTGCCAGCAGCCCTACGAGGAGGCTGGAGTACAATGAGCAGTTCTTC
NA	many	TRBJ1-2	TRBV20-1	CSARPVMGGYTF	TGCAGTGCTCGACCCGTAATGGGGGGCTACACCTTC
TRBD2	medium-sized	TRBJ2-2	TRBV5-1	CASSLGASGNTGELFF	TGCGCCAGCAGCTTGGGGGCTAGCGGGAACACCGGGGAGCTGTTTTTT
TRBD2	many	TRBJ2-5	TRBV20-1	CSARPGGVQETQYF	TGCAGTGCTAGACCCGGGGGGGTCCAAGAGACCCAGTACTTC
TRBD2	many	TRBJ2-1	TRBV7-9	CASSHRPSGNHEQFF	TGTGCCAGCAGCCACAGGCCTAGCGGGAACCATGAGCAGTTCTTC
NA	few	TRBJ1-3	TRBV3-1	CASSPAAGTSGNTIYF	TGTGCCAGCAGCCCAGCGGCGGGGACCTCTGGAAACACCATATATTTT
NA	NA	TRBJ2-1	TRBV9	CASSVLPDFSDEQFF	TGTGCCAGCAGCGTCCTCCCCGACTTTAGCGATGAGCAGTTCTTC
TRBD1	many	TRBJ1-1	TRBV7-2	CASRRTGTANTEAFF	TGTGCCAGCAGGCGCACCGGGACAGCGAACACTGAAGCTTTCTTT
TRBD1	many	TRBJ1-2	TRBV11-2	CASSFDRDYGYTF	TGTGCCAGCAGCTTTGACAGGGACTATGGCTACACCTTC
TRBD2	many	TRBJ2-3	TRBV10-3	CAISRLAGGTDTQYF	TGTGCCATCAGTCGACTAGCGGGGGGGACAGATACGCAGTATTTT
NA	medium-sized	TRBJ2-3	TRBV7-6	CASSTPGLGVDTQYF	TGTGCCAGCAGCACTCCCGGACTGGGTGTGGATACGCAGTATTTT
NA	medium-sized	TRBJ1-2	TRBV20-1	CSARQQPNYGYTF	TGCAGTGCCCGACAGCAACCAAACTATGGCTACACCTTC
NA	NA	TRBJ1-1	TRBV20-1	CSATTGLDMNTEAFF	TGCAGTGCTACCACAGGGCTGGATATGAACACTGAAGCTTTCTTT
NA	many	TRBJ2-1	TRBV20-1	CSAFSGKGSYNEQFF	TGCAGTGCTTTCTCCGGGAAGGGCTCCTACAATGAGCAGTTCTTC
NA	NA	TRBJ1-3	TRBV9	CASSVDSRPSSGNTIYF	TGTGCCAGCAGCGTAGATTCCCGACCTAGCTCTGGAAACACCATATATTTT
TRBD2	many	TRBJ2-2	TRBV20-1	CSASRGGAATGELFF	TGCAGTGCTTCTCGCGGGGGGGCGGCCACCGGGGAGCTGTTTTTT
NA	NA	TRBJ2-7	TRBV11-2	CASSLVTLWNEQYF	TGTGCCAGCAGCTTAGTGACCCTTTGGAACGAGCAGTACTTC
NA	many	TRBJ2-5	TRBV15	CATSREKGEAETQYF	TGTGCCACCAGCAGAGAGAAGGGCGAAGCGGAGACCCAGTACTTC
TRBD2	NA	TRBJ2-4	TRBV5-1	CASSLAAGEDIQYF	TGCGCCAGCAGCTTGGCAGCGGGGGAGGACATTCAGTACTTC
NA	medium-sized	TRBJ2-3	TRBV28	CASSPGGTDTQYF	TGTGCCAGCAGCCCGGGGGGCACAGATACGCAGTATTTT
NA	many	TRBJ2-3	TRBV11-3	CASSSHTDTQYF	TGTGCCAGCAGCTCTCACACAGATACGCAGTATTTT
TRBD1	medium-sized	TRBJ1-1	TRBV28	CASSSPTGVLGTEAFF	TGTGCCAGCAGTTCTCCGACAGGGGTATTAGGCACTGAAGCTTTCTTT
NA	medium-sized	TRBJ1-6	TRBV4-1	CASSQEPGWNSPLHF	TGCGCCAGCAGCCAAGAACCAGGGTGGAATTCACCCCTCCACTTT
NA	many	TRBJ2-6	TRBV28	CASSLLPGNGANVLTF	TGTGCCAGCAGTTTGCTTCCAGGGAATGGGGCCAACGTCCTGACTTTC
TRBD1	many	TRBJ1-2	TRBV29-1	CSAGGAGGINYGYTF	TGCAGCGCTGGAGGAGCAGGGGGAATCAACTATGGCTACACCTTC
NA	NA	TRBJ2-5	TRBV9	CASSVLGDATTQYF	TGTGCCAGCAGCGTTTTGGGGGACGCGACGACCCAGTACTTC
NA	once	TRBJ1-4	TRBV27	CASSPQPVGEKLFF	TGTGCCAGCAGCCCACAGCCCGTTGGTGAAAAACTGTTTTTT
TRBD1	many	TRBJ2-7	TRBV6-1	CASSAYGQGAYEQYF	TGTGCCAGCAGTGCCTATGGACAGGGGGCCTACGAGCAGTACTTC
TRBD1	many	TRBJ2-5	TRBV10-3	CAISVDRGSETQYF	TGTGCCATCAGTGTTGACAGGGGGTCAGAGACCCAGTACTTC
TRBD2	many	TRBJ2-3	TRBV5-1	CASSQDSGAAGETDTQYF	TGCGCCAGCAGCCAGGATAGCGGGGCCGCAGGGGAAACAGATACGCAGTATTTT
NA	many	TRBJ1-1	TRBV29-1	CSVVIGEAFF	TGCAGCGTTGTTATCGGCGAAGCTTTCTTT
TRBD1	many	TRBJ1-2	TRBV5-4	CASSFLQGADGYTF	TGTGCCAGCAGCTTCTTACAGGGGGCCGATGGCTACACCTTC
NA	medium-sized	TRBJ1-4	TRBV29-1	CSVEEIGEQVF	TGCAGCGTTGAAGAGATTGGGGAGCAGGTTTTT
NA	medium-sized	TRBJ2-1	TRBV15	CATSSVGPSYNEQFF	TGTGCCACCAGCAGTGTGGGGCCCTCCTACAATGAGCAGTTCTTC
NA	many	TRBJ1-5	TRBV12-3/TRBV12-4	CASSLGNHQPQHF	TGTGCCAGCAGTTTAGGAAACCATCAGCCCCAGCATTTT
NA	few	TRBJ1-4	TRBV15	CATAQGFKEKLFF	TGTGCCACCGCACAGGGTTTCAAGGAAAAACTGTTTTTT
NA	many	TRBJ2-5	TRBV15	CATSRDRKRGETQYF	TGTGCCACCAGCAGAGACAGAAAGAGGGGTGAGACCCAGTACTTC
TRBD1	many	TRBJ2-7	TRBV28	CASSPPDRVHEQYF	TGTGCCAGCAGTCCTCCGGACAGGGTCCACGAGCAGTACTTC
TRBD2	many	TRBJ2-5	TRBV2	CASSVGSGSQETQYF	TGTGCCAGCAGTGTGGGAAGCGGGAGTCAGGAGACCCAGTACTTC
TRBD1	many	TRBJ1-5	TRBV6-6	CASRLRDRGDQPQHF	TGTGCCAGCAGGCTCCGGGACAGGGGCGATCAGCCCCAGCATTTT
TRBD2	many	TRBJ2-3	TRBV7-3	CASSLGLAQDTQYF	TGTGCCAGCAGCCTCGGACTAGCGCAAGATACGCAGTATTTT
TRBD2	NA	TRBJ2-5	TRBV20-1	CSARAFLAGTGETQYF	TGCAGTGCTAGAGCTTTCCTAGCGGGAACAGGAGAGACCCAGTACTTC
NA	medium-sized	TRBJ1-1	TRBV7-3	CASSLDRNTEAFF	TGTGCCAGCAGCTTGGACAGGAACACTGAAGCTTTCTTT
NA	many	TRBJ2-1	TRBV3-1	CASSFLRGNEQFF	TGTGCCAGCAGCTTCCTCCGGGGAAATGAGCAGTTCTTC
NA	many	TRBJ2-3	TRBV7-9	CASSPDSFSTDTQYF	TGTGCCAGCAGTCCGGACAGCTTTAGCACAGATACGCAGTATTTT
TRBD2	many	TRBJ2-5	TRBV5-6	CASSLFAGGPSETQYF	TGTGCCAGCAGCTTGTTCGCGGGAGGGCCCTCGGAGACCCAGTACTTC
NA	medium-sized	TRBJ2-6	TRBV28	CASSPGDGANVLTF	TGTGCCAGCAGCCCCGGGGACGGGGCCAACGTCCTGACTTTC
NA	many	TRBJ2-1	TRBV30	CAWEGGPYNEQFF	TGTGCCTGGGAGGGGGGCCCCTACAATGAGCAGTTCTTC
NA	many	TRBJ2-2	TRBV14	CASSQVSLANTGELFF	TGTGCCAGCAGCCAAGTTAGCCTCGCGAACACCGGGGAGCTGTTTTTT
NA	many	TRBJ1-6	TRBV19	CASSSDARVSLHF	TGTGCCAGTAGTTCGGACGCGCGGGTGTCCCTCCACTTT
NA	medium-sized	TRBJ1-1	TRBV20-1	CSARGGQGLTEAFF	TGCAGTGCTAGAGGAGGTCAGGGGTTGACTGAAGCTTTCTTT